Detailed here is one T cell receptor beta chain. Its target is not known. This sample is drawn from a study of T cells in Graves' hyperthyroidism and ophthalmopathy. Study observations and caveats: Most expanded thyroid clonotypes above 0.001 recurred in blood.

Researchers took RNA transcripts and amplified the TCR beta CDR3 regions from them. HTBI primers were used for first-round RT-PCR of the TCR CDR3. A single record per CDR3 protein comes from TCRdb applying MiXCR to the multiplex PCR reads. There are a few hundred thousand distinct CDR3 sequences in the sample; 15% to 20% occur only once, and roughly 3.5% lies in the top ten. A Clinical Activity Score of at least 3, a NOSPECS grade of at least 4 and a duration under 3 months were recorded in the ophthalmopathy patients. Using more than 7.5 ml of fresh peripheral blood, PBMCs were prepared. CDR1 is LGHNA, CDR2 YSLEER, per germline. V was clipped by 0 bases and J by 2 bases, with 8 bases between them. The CDR3 is made up of 15 amino acids.

This sequence originates from a middle-aged woman with Graves' ophthalmopathy. Sequences were obtained from blood. The V and J genes are TRBV4-3 and TRBJ1-5; no reliable D call. The CDR3 sequence is CASSQDRNGNQPQHF. The CDR3 nucleotides are TGCGCCAGCAGCCAAGATAGGAATGGCAATCAGCCCCAGCATTTT.